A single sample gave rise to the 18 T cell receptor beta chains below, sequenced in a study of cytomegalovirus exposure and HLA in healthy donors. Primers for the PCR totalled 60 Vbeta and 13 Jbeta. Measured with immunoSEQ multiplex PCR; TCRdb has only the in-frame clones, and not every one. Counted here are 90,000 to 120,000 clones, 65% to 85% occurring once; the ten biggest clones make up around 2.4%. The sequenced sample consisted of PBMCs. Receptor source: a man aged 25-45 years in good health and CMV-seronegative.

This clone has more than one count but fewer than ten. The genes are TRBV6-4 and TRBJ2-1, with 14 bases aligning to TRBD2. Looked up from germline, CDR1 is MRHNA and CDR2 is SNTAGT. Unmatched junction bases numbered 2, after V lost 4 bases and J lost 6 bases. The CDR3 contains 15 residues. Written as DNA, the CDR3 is TGTGCCAGCAGTGCGACTAGCGGGGGGGCCAATGAGCAGTTCTTC. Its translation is CASSATSGGANEQFF.

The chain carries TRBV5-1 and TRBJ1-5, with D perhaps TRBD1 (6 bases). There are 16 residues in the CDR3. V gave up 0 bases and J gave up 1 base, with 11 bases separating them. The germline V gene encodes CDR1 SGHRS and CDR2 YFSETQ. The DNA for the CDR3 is TGCGCCAGCAGCTTGGAGGGCAGGGGAAGCAATCAGCCCCAGCATTTT. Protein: CASSLEGRGSNQPQHF.

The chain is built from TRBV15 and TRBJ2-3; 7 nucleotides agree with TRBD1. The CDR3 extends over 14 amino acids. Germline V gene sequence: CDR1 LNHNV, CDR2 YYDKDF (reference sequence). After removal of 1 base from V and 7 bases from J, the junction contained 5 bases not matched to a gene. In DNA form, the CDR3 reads TGTGCCACCAGCAGAGGGGGACAGCCTAATACGCAGTATTTT. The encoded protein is CATSRGGQPNTQYF.

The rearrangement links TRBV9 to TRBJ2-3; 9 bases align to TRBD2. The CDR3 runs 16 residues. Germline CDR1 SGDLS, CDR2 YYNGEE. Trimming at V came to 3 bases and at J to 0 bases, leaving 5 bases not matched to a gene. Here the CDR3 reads CASSARRGGSTDTQYF. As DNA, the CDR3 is TGTGCCAGCAGCGCTCGGCGGGGGGGTAGCACAGATACGCAGTATTTT.

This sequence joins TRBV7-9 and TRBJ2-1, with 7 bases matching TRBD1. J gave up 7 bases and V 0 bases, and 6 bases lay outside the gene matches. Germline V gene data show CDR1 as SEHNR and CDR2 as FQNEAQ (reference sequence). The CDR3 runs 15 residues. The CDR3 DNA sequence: TGTGCCAGCAGCTTAGCGGGCTCAGGGGGTAATGAGCAGTTCTTC. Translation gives CASSLAGSGGNEQFF.

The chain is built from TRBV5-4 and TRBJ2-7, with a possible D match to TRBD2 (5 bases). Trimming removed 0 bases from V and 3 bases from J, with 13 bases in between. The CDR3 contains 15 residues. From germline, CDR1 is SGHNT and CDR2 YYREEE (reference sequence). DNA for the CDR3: TGTGCCAGCAGCTTGGGTTCTATCGGGGACTACGAGCAGTACTTC. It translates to CASSLGSIGDYEQYF.

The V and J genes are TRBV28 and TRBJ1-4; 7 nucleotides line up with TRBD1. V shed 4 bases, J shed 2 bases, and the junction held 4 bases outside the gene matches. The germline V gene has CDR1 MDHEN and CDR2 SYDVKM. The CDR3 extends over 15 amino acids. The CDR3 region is CASSYLQGTNEKLFF. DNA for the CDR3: TGTGCCAGCAGTTATTTACAGGGGACTAATGAAAAACTGTTTTTT.

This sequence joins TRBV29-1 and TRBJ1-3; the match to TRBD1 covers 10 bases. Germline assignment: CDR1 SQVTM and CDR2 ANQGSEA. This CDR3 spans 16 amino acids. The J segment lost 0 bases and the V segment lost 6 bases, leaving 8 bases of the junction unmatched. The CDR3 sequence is CSVNRDRGHSGNTIYF. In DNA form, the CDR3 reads TGCAGCGTGAACCGGGACAGGGGACACTCTGGAAACACCATATATTTT.

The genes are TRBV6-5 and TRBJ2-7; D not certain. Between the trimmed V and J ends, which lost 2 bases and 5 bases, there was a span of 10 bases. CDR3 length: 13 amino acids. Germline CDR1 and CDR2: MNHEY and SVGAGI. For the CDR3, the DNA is TGTGCCAGCAGTTACGAGGCGGCAGACGAGCAGTACTTC. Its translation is CASSYEAADEQYF.

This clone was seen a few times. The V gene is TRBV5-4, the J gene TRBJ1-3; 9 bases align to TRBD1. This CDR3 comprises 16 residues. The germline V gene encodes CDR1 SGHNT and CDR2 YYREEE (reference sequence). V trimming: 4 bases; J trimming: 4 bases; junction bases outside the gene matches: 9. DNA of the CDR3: TGTGCCAGCAGCCCCGTACAGGGGGCGAGGGGAAACACCATATATTTT. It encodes CASSPVQGARGNTIYF.

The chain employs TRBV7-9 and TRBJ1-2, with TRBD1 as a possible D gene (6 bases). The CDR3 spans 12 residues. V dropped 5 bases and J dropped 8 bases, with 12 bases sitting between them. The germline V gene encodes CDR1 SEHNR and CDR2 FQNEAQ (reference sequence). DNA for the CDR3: TGTGCCAGCAGCACCCAGGGGCTCGGCTACACCTTC. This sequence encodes CASSTQGLGYTF.

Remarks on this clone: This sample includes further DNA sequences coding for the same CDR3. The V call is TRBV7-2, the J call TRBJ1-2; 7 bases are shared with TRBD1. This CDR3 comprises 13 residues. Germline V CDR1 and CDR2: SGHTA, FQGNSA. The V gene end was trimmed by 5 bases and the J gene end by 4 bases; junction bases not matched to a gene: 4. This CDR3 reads CASSPTGAYGYTF. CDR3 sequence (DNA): TGTGCCAGCAGCCCAACAGGGGCCTATGGCTACACCTTC.

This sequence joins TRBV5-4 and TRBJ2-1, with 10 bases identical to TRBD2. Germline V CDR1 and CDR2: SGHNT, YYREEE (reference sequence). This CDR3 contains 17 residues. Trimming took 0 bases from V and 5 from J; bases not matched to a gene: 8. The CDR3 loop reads CASSLVALAGLNNEQFF. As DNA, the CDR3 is TGTGCCAGCAGCTTGGTGGCACTAGCGGGACTAAACAATGAGCAGTTCTTC.

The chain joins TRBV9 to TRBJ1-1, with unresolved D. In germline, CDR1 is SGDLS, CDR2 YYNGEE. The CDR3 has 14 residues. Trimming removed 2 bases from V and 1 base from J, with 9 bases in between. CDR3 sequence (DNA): TGTGCCAGCAGCGTCAAGCGGAGGAACACTGAAGCTTTCTTT. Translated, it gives CASSVKRRNTEAFF.

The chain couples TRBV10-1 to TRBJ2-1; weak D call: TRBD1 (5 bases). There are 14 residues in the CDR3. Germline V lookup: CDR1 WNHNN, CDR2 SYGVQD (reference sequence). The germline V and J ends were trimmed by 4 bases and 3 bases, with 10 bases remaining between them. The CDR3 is CASSGARGYNEQFF. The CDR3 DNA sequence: TGCGCCAGCAGTGGGGCAAGGGGCTACAATGAGCAGTTCTTC.

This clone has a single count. DNA of the CDR3: TGTGCCAGCAGCATTTCTACTAGCGGGAGGGGGACTGAGCAGTTCTTC. This translates into CASSISTSGRGTEQFF. This chain uses TRBV7-9 with TRBJ2-1, with 13 bases fitting TRBD2. V lost 5 bases to trimming and J lost 9 bases; unmatched junction nucleotides: 10. This CDR3 region has 16 residues. The germline V gene has CDR1 SEHNR and CDR2 FQNEAQ (reference sequence).

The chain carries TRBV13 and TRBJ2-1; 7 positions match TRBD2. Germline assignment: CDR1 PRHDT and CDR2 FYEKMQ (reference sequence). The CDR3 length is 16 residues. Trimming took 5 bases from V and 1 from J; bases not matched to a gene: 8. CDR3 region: CASSGSSGASYNEQFF. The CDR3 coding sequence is TGTGCCAGCAGCGGCTCAAGCGGGGCTTCCTACAATGAGCAGTTCTTC.

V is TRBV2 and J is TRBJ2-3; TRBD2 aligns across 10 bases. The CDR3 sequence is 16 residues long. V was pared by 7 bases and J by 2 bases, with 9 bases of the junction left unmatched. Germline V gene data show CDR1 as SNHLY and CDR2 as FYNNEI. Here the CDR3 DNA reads TGTGCCAGCATGAGGGCTAGCGGGAGCCCCACAGATACGCAGTATTTT. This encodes CASMRASGSPTDTQYF.